The 22 T cell receptor beta chains in this list originate from one sample, sequenced in a study of cytomegalovirus exposure and HLA in healthy donors (dated by TCRdb to 2016 to 2017). Library preparation employed the immunoSEQ multiplex PCR assay. For the multiplex PCR, a mixture combining 60 forward primers for TCR Vbeta segments and 13 reverse primers for TCR Jbeta segments was used. Not all clones reach the TCRdb copy of this immuneACCESS table, which keeps in-frame sequences only. Checked studies attribute under half of the gap to unresolved V genes and leave the rest unexplained. The sample table contains approximately 79,000 clones; only one count was recorded for around 79% of them. Clones ranked in the top ten supply 20% to 25% of the sample. Sequences were obtained from PBMCs. These receptor sequences come from a woman between 40 and 50 years old in good health and CMV-seropositive.

The chain employs TRBV28 and TRBJ1-5; no reliable D call. CDR1 and CDR2 from the germline V gene are MDHEN and SYDVKM. The CDR3 contains 13 residues. CDR3 region: CATESAVDQPQHF. CDR3 coding DNA: TGTGCAACGGAGTCTGCGGTGGATCAGCCCCAGCATTTT.

V and J are TRBV6-6 and TRBJ2-2; tentatively, D is TRBD1 (6 bases). CDR3 size: 14 residues. V lost 6 bases and J lost 1, with 9 bases in between. Germline values: CDR1 MNHNY, CDR2 SVGAGI (reference sequence). CDR3 in amino acids: CASRVTGNTGELFF. CDR3 DNA sequence: TGTGCCAGCAGAGTGACAGGGAACACCGGGGAGCTGTTTTTT.

The V gene is TRBV6-1, the J gene TRBJ1-5, with TRBD1 as a possible D gene (5 bases). V gave up 2 bases and J gave up 0 bases, with 11 bases separating them. CDR1 is MNHNS and CDR2 is SASEGT in the germline V gene. There are 16 residues in the CDR3. DNA for the CDR3: TGTGCCAGCAGTGAACAGGGCAGCTATAGCAATCAGCCCCAGCATTTT. Its translation: CASSEQGSYSNQPQHF.

The chain carries TRBV2 and TRBJ2-1; 9 bases line up with TRBD2. The CDR3 has 17 amino acids. The trim removed 0 bases at V and 6 bases at J, leaving 9 bases unmatched. Germline CDR1 SNHLY, CDR2 FYNNEI. For the CDR3, the DNA is TGTGCCAGCAGTGAAGCAATCACTAGCGGGTTGACCAATGAGCAGTTCTTC. Amino acid sequence: CASSEAITSGLTNEQFF.

V usage is TRBV5-1 and J usage is TRBJ2-3, with TRBD2 matching 16 bases. Germline V gene sequence: CDR1 SGHRS, CDR2 YFSETQ. The V segment lost 4 bases and the J segment 4 bases; nucleotides outside the gene matches: 3. The CDR3 is 16 residues long. In DNA form, the CDR3 reads TGCGCCAGCAGCGAGGGACTAGCGGGGGGGTCAGATACGCAGTATTTT. Residues: CASSEGLAGGSDTQYF.

V usage is TRBV27 and J usage is TRBJ2-1; D is perhaps TRBD2 (5 bases). Trimming shortened V by 3 bases and J by 0 bases, and 6 bases separated the two germline ends. Germline CDR1 and CDR2: MNHEY and SMNVEV (reference sequence). The CDR3 totals 14 residues. This CDR3 reads CASSFEGSYNEQFF. The CDR3 DNA reads TGTGCCAGCAGTTTCGAGGGCTCCTACAATGAGCAGTTCTTC.

This clone was detected only once. This chain connects TRBV30 to TRBJ2-3; TRBD2 matches 7 bases. The CDR3 sequence is 17 residues long. V trimming: 1 base; J trimming: 2 bases; junction bases outside the gene matches: 12. Germline V CDR1 and CDR2: GTSNPN, SVGIG (reference sequence). CDR3 bases: TGTGCCTGGAGTGGCTCGGGGCTAGCGGTTTCCACAGATACGCAGTATTTT. As protein: CAWSGSGLAVSTDTQYF.

V usage is TRBV30 and J usage is TRBJ2-2, with D uncertain. This CDR3 is 13 amino acids long. Germline V gene sequence: CDR1 GTSNPN, CDR2 SVGIG (reference sequence). Trimming stripped 2 bases from V and 6 bases from J, with 10 bases between. CDR3 region: CAWSSLTAGELFF. For the CDR3, the DNA is TGTGCCTGGAGTAGTCTAACCGCCGGGGAGCTGTTTTTT. The full variable domain, in which reference TRBV30 and TRBJ2-2 provide the parts outside the CDR3, is SQTIHQWPATLVQPVGSPLSLECTVEGTSNPNLYWYRQAAGRGLQLLFYSVGIGQISSEVPQNLSASRPQDRQFILSSKKLLLSDSGFYLCAWSSLTAGELFFGEGSRLTVL.

This clone was recorded a few times. The rearrangement joins TRBV5-6 to TRBJ1-2, with D tentatively TRBD1 (5 bases). Germline CDR1 and CDR2: SGHDT and YYEEEE. V shed 0 bases and J shed 2 bases, with 5 bases lying between them. This CDR3 region has 13 residues. The DNA for the CDR3 is TGTGCCAGCAGCTTGGGACAGAACTATGGCTACACCTTC. It codes for CASSLGQNYGYTF. Full variable domain (remainder filled in from reference TRBV5-6 and TRBJ1-2): DAGVTQSPTHLIKTRGQQVTLRCSPKSGHDTVSWYQQALGQGPQFIFQYYEEEERQRGNFPDRFSGHQFPNYSSELNVNALLLGDSALYLCASSLGQNYGYTFGSGTRLTVV.

The V gene is TRBV30, the J gene TRBJ2-7; D possibly corresponds to TRBD2 (5 bases). Germline CDR1 GTSNPN, CDR2 SVGIG (reference sequence). The CDR3 length is 13 residues. The germline V and J ends were trimmed by 0 bases and 4 bases, with 10 bases remaining between them. As DNA, the CDR3 is TGTGCCTGGAGTGTACCGCCGGGGTACGAGCAGTACTTC. This sequence encodes CAWSVPPGYEQYF.

The genes are TRBV2 and TRBJ2-3, with 7 nucleotides matching TRBD1. The CDR3 spans 12 residues. Trimming cost V 7 bases and J 6 bases; bases outside gene matches: 4. Per the germline V gene, CDR1 is SNHLY and CDR2 is FYNNEI. The CDR3 bases are TGTGCCAGCAAAGGGGGCAGTGATACGCAGTATTTT. Amino acid sequence: CASKGGSDTQYF.

The rearrangement uses TRBV5-6 and TRBJ1-2, with a weak D call TRBD1 (6 bases). V was clipped by 2 bases and J by 5 bases, with 16 bases between them. This CDR3 has 15 residues. Per germline, CDR1 SGHDT and CDR2 YYEEEE. DNA for the CDR3: TGTGCCAGCAGCTTCAGGCAGGGGTCCGGGTATGGCTACACCTTC. This sequence encodes CASSFRQGSGYGYTF. Looking up the rest from reference TRBV5-6 and TRBJ1-2 gives the full variable domain: DAGVTQSPTHLIKTRGQQVTLRCSPKSGHDTVSWYQQALGQGPQFIFQYYEEEERQRGNFPDRFSGHQFPNYSSELNVNALLLGDSALYLCASSFRQGSGYGYTFGSGTRLTVV.

This clone has only a few counts. The V call is TRBV6-6, the J call TRBJ2-7, with 9 bases fitting TRBD1. Germline V gene lookup returns CDR1 MNHNY and CDR2 SVGAGI (reference sequence). After removal of 0 bases from V and 3 bases from J, the junction contained 6 bases not matched to a gene. The CDR3 consists of 16 residues. CDR3 nucleotides: TGTGCCAGCAGTTACTCTTTCGCGGGACAGGGCTACGAGCAGTACTTC. Its translation is CASSYSFAGQGYEQYF.

Details on this clone: Other DNA sequences within the sample encode an identical CDR3. This chain uses TRBV5-1 with TRBJ2-5, with 7 nucleotides matching TRBD1. Trimming cost V 2 bases and J 4 bases; bases outside gene matches: 2. This CDR3 has 13 residues. Per the germline V gene, CDR1 is SGHRS and CDR2 is YFSETQ. The CDR3 spells CASSLGGGETQYF. The DNA for the CDR3 is TGCGCCAGCAGCTTAGGGGGCGGAGAGACCCAGTACTTC.

This clone was observed a few times. V and J are TRBV14 and TRBJ1-2; D possibly corresponds to TRBD1 (5 bases). The V end was cut by 6 bases, the J end by 3 bases, with 17 bases between. This CDR3 has 15 amino acids. Germline values: CDR1 SGHDN, CDR2 FVKESK. Written as DNA, the CDR3 is TGTGCCAGCAGTAAGACCCGGGGGTATGACTATGGCTACACCTTC. Encoded protein: CASSKTRGYDYGYTF.

This sequence joins TRBV13 and TRBJ2-1, with D tentatively TRBD2 (6 bases). The V end was cut by 5 bases, the J end by 3 bases, with 14 bases between. CDR1 is PRHDT, CDR2 FYEKMQ, per germline (reference sequence). CDR3 size: 15 residues. CDR3 sequence: CASSLEGPGYNEQFF. CDR3 DNA: TGTGCCAGCAGCCTGGAGGGCCCGGGCTACAATGAGCAGTTCTTC.

The genes are TRBV11-2 and TRBJ2-1; the D gene is possibly TRBD2 (6 bases). From germline, CDR1 is SGHAT and CDR2 FQNNGV. This CDR3 has 15 residues. V lost 5 bases to trimming and J lost 0 bases, with 11 bases between them. CDR3 bases: TGTGCCAGCAGCCAAGGGACTGCCTCCTACAATGAGCAGTTCTTC. It yields the protein CASSQGTASYNEQFF.

V usage is TRBV5-1 and J usage is TRBJ2-5; TRBD2 matches at 14 bases. The CDR3 loop spans 17 amino acids. The trim removed 4 bases at V and 4 bases at J, leaving 9 bases unmatched. Germline CDR1 and CDR2: SGHRS and YFSETQ. CDR3 loop: CASSVRLAGGPGETQYF. The CDR3 coding sequence is TGCGCCAGCAGCGTTAGACTAGCGGGGGGGCCGGGAGAGACCCAGTACTTC. Complete variable domain (other parts from reference TRBV5-1 and TRBJ2-5): KAGVTQTPRYLIKTRGQQVTLSCSPISGHRSVSWYQQTPGQGLQFLFEYFSETQRNKGNFPGRFSGRQFSNSRSEMNVSTLELGDSALYLCASSVRLAGGPGETQYFGPGTRLLVL.

This chain uses TRBV7-2 with TRBJ2-7; D unresolved. The CDR3 consists of 15 residues. Germline V gene sequence: CDR1 SGHTA, CDR2 FQGNSA. Trimming removed 1 base from V and 0 bases from J, with 10 bases in between. Here the CDR3 reads CASSLVTSSSYEQYF. CDR3 bases: TGTGCCAGCAGCTTAGTGACCTCTAGCTCCTACGAGCAGTACTTC.

The chain carries TRBV6-5 and TRBJ2-4; D may be TRBD2 (6 bases). Germline V gene sequence: CDR1 MNHEY, CDR2 SVGAGI. This CDR3 has 14 residues. V was pared by 6 bases and J by 5 bases, with 14 bases between. The CDR3 is CASSRTSLQNIQYF. The CDR3 nucleotides are TGTGCCAGCAGCCGAACTAGCCTCCAAAACATTCAGTACTTC.

The V gene is TRBV6-1, the J gene TRBJ1-2, with a possible D match to TRBD1 (5 bases). CDR3 length: 14 amino acids. Germline lookup yields CDR1 MNHNS and CDR2 SASEGT. V lost 6 bases, J lost 3 bases, and 14 bases lay in between. In DNA form, the CDR3 reads TGTGCCAGCAGAGCCTCCGACAGAGACTATGGCTACACCTTC. As protein: CASRASDRDYGYTF.

The chain is built from TRBV30 and TRBJ1-4; the D is unclear. Trimming cost V 0 bases and J 5 bases, with 10 bases left between them. Germline CDR1 is GTSNPN and CDR2 is SVGIG (reference sequence). This CDR3 comprises 14 residues. CDR3 DNA: TGTGCCTGGAGTGTACTTACGGAGAATGAAAAACTGTTTTTT. This gives the protein CAWSVLTENEKLFF.